This TCR beta chain is drawn from a study of T-cell memory formation after mild COVID-19. Study context: Most TCR clusters belonged to a single donor.

TCRdb itself ran the 5' RACE reads through MiXCR, one entry per CDR3 protein. In the table there are fewer than 150,000 distinct CDR3 sequences, about a fifth of which are singletons. This sequence was found in a man in his late teens or twenties who had mild COVID-19 (a few samples of this study predate the infection). Cell type and time point are not known. The sequencing input was PBMCs or a T cell subset sorted from them (not recorded which).

The CDR3 loop is CASSYKVTDTQYF. The CDR3 coding sequence is TGTGCCAGCAGTTACAAGGTCACAGATACGCAGTATTTT. The V and J genes are TRBV6-5 and TRBJ2-3; D is unresolved. The CDR3 loop spans 13 amino acids. Germline lookup yields CDR1 MNHEY and CDR2 SVGAGI. V lost 2 bases to trimming and J lost 2 bases, with 5 bases between them.